Presented here are 10 T cell receptor beta chains from one specimen sequenced in a study of neurological immune-mediated disorders. One entry per CDR3 protein results from TCRdb running MiXCR on the 5' RACE reads. This table holds nearly 60,000 distinct CDR3 sequences, around 3.4% found once. The material sequenced was PBMCs. The source of these receptors is a woman between 25 and 40 years old with multiple sclerosis.

Many counts were recorded for this clonotype. This chain links TRBV20-1 with TRBJ2-7, with 10 positions matching TRBD1. The germline gives CDR1 DFQATT, CDR2 SNEGSKA (reference sequence). Trimming at V came to 6 bases and at J to 6 bases, leaving 11 bases not matched to a gene. There are 14 residues in the CDR3. Here the CDR3 DNA reads TGCAGTGCCACCCGGGACAGGGGAACTGCCGAGCAGTACTTC. Its translation: CSATRDRGTAEQYF.

This clonotype was seen at least ten times. This rearrangement joins TRBV29-1 to TRBJ2-1, with D possibly being TRBD1 or TRBD2 (5 bases each). The CDR3 runs to 13 residues. Per germline, CDR1 SQVTM and CDR2 ANQGSEA. V was cut by 8 bases and J by 6 bases, with 17 bases left in between. The CDR3 coding sequence is TGCAGCCTATTAAGGGACGACTCCAATGAGCAGTTCTTC. Translation gives CSLLRDDSNEQFF.

The sample holds many counts of this clonotype. The V gene is TRBV7-8, the J gene TRBJ1-1, with D unclear. The ends were cut back, 5 bases at V and 1 base at J, with 11 bases in the middle. The germline V gene encodes CDR1 SGHVS and CDR2 FQNEAQ. CDR3 length equals 14 residues. The CDR3 protein is CASSRPGANTEAFF. CDR3 DNA sequence: TGTGCCAGCAGCCGGCCAGGAGCGAACACTGAAGCTTTCTTT. Filled out from reference TRBV7-8 and TRBJ1-1, the complete variable domain reads GAGVSQSPRYKVAKRGQDVALRCDPISGHVSLFWYQQALGQGPEFLTYFQNEAQLDKSGLPSDRFFAERPEGSVSTLKIQRTQQEDSAVYLCASSRPGANTEAFFGQGTRLTVV.

Concerning this clonotype itself: Given a much more abundant clone one base away, this may be a read error. This chain links TRBV13 with TRBJ1-4, with TRBD1 identical over 9 bases. This CDR3 has 15 amino acids. The V and J ends lost 4 bases and 7 bases, in that order; junction bases with no gene match: 7. Germline V gene sequence: CDR1 PRHDT, CDR2 FYEKMQ (reference sequence). The DNA for the CDR3 is TGTGCCAGCAGCTCGGGACAGGGAACGATTGAAAAACTGTTTTTT. Protein product: CASSSGQGTIEKLFF. The entire variable domain, with the rest obtained from reference TRBV13 and TRBJ1-4, is as follows: AAGVIQSPRHLIKEKRETATLKCYPIPRHDTVYWYQQGPGQDPQFLISFYEKMQSDKGSIPDRFSAQQFSDYHSELNMSSLELGDSALYFCASSSGQGTIEKLFFGSGTQLSVL.

This clonotype was counted at least ten times. The V gene is TRBV5-1, the J gene TRBJ2-5, with D perhaps matching TRBD2 (7 bases). The V end was cut by 4 bases, the J end by 5 bases, with 18 bases between. This CDR3 has 15 amino acids. Germline V gene sequence: CDR1 SGHRS, CDR2 YFSETQ. CDR3: CASSPTGGLRETQYF. DNA for the CDR3: TGCGCCAGCAGCCCCACCGGGGGGCTGAGGGAGACCCAGTACTTC.

This clonotype was seen repeatedly, ten times or more. V gene TRBV28 combines with J gene TRBJ2-5; D not resolved. V lost 7 bases, J lost 0 bases, and 9 bases lay in between. The CDR3 contains 13 residues. Germline V CDR1 and CDR2: MDHEN, SYDVKM. CDR3 region: CASTLGDQETQYF. The CDR3 DNA sequence: TGTGCCAGCACCCTTGGGGACCAAGAGACCCAGTACTTC.

In its sample, this clonotype was seen many times. The chain couples TRBV7-2 to TRBJ2-7; 12 nucleotides match TRBD2. The CDR3 sequence is 14 residues long. Germline CDR1 is SGHTA and CDR2 is FQGNSA. The V and J ends lost 3 bases and 9 bases, in that order; junction bases with no gene match: 6. The CDR3 region is CASSFGLAGKSQYF. As DNA, the CDR3 is TGTGCCAGCAGCTTCGGACTAGCGGGAAAATCGCAGTACTTC.

The sample holds many counts of this clonotype. This rearrangement joins TRBV29-1 to TRBJ2-5; possibly TRBD1 for D (5 bases). The CDR3 totals 16 residues. Deletions cut 3 bases from V and 5 bases from J, with 22 bases between. Germline CDR1 SQVTM, CDR2 ANQGSEA. In nucleotides, the CDR3 is TGCAGCGTTGATGGGGCATCGGACGGTCCCACGGAGACCCAGTACTTC. Translating it yields CSVDGASDGPTETQYF.

This clonotype was found many times. CDR3 sequence: CRGLAGNTDTQYF. CDR3 nucleotides: TGCAGGGGCCTAGCGGGGAACACAGATACGCAGTATTTT. The rearrangement uses TRBV20-1 and TRBJ2-3; the match to TRBD2 covers 9 bases. The CDR3 loop spans 13 amino acids. Germline V gives CDR1 DFQATT, CDR2 SNEGSKA (reference sequence).

This clonotype was counted many times. This chain joins TRBV9 and TRBJ2-1; 7 positions match TRBD2. Losses at the gene ends were 3 bases for V and 4 bases for J; bases not matched to a gene: 7. Germline V CDR1 and CDR2: SGDLS, YYNGEE. This CDR3 is built from 15 residues. CDR3 DNA sequence: TGTGCCAGCAGCGCGAGACTAGCAGAGTACAATGAGCAGTTCTTC. Translation gives CASSARLAEYNEQFF. Based on the CDR3 plus reference TRBV9 and TRBJ2-1, the full variable domain is DSGVTQTPKHLITATGQRVTLRCSPRSGDLSVYWYQQSLDQGLQFLIQYYNGEERAKGNILERFSAQQFPDLHSELNLSSLELGDSALYFCASSARLAEYNEQFFGPGTRLTVL.